The sequence of this TCR beta chain was determined in a study of beta chain features in type 1 diabetes (dated by TCRdb to about 2018). Context from the whole study: No differences in mean age, gender distribution, total cell number or subset yield were found between patients and healthy donors. Across all samples, some 110,000,000 sorted cells were examined, and cell number per subset correlated strongly with RNA yield. The study compared TCRB repertoires of sorted circulating CD4+ T cell subsets between recently diagnosed type 1 diabetes patients and matched healthy donors. Whereas all 28 donors provided naive and central memory subsets, regulatory and stem cell-like memory subsets were isolated from just 8 patients and roughly 8 healthy donors.

Relative to germline, V is missing 3 bases and J is missing 0 bases, with 4 bases of the junction outside any gene match. The CDR3 measures 15 amino acids from cysteine to phenylalanine. Here the CDR3 DNA is all that survives: 45 bases in frame from base 1. CDR1 is given as GTSNPN and CDR2 as SVGIG, both from the germline V gene (reference sequence). From each donor, a single peripheral blood sample of about 100 mL on average was drawn into heparinised tubes. Naive, central memory, regulatory and stem cell-like memory CD4+ T cells were sorted on a BD FACSAria II using a panel including CD45RO, CCR7, CD25, CD127, CD95 and CD27. All sorted populations exceeded 95% purity. PBMCs were separated immediately by Lymphoprep density gradient centrifugation and were stained directly, without being cultured. Samples were stained and sorted in pairs, with one healthy donor and one patient per experiment, so that batch effects were minimized.

This clone was counted only a few times. It lacks a known antigen. Base-call qualities are not available, and no considerably larger clone is one nucleotide away. Summary of the overall study and its limitations: Because the HLA sub-analyses included only small numbers of individuals, any influence of HLA type on TCRB rearrangement was left unresolved. Because cDNA was sequenced instead of genomic DNA, activated cells with high expression could be over-represented, although the groups did not differ in activation or CD3 levels. PCR may preferentially amplify shorter templates, but because patient and control samples were amplified and corrected together, any resulting skew would affect both groups equally. Naive, central memory and regulatory TCRB repertoires appeared to be more similar among patients than among healthy donors. At VDJ recombination sites, type 1 diabetes patients had fewer insertions and more deleted nucleotides, which implies abnormalities in thymic rearrangement. A moderate but significant shortening of TCRB CDR3 length was observed in type 1 diabetes patients in all four CD4+ subsets.

All of the isolated RNA was reverse transcribed with the High Capacity cDNA Reverse Transcription Kit, so expressed TCRB transcripts were sequenced. Deep immunoSEQ sequencing was performed on naive, central memory and regulatory T cell samples, with an average of around 3.4 million total reads per sample. Sorted cells were lysed in RLT buffer and RNA was extracted with DNase-treated RNeasy Micro or Mini kits, depending on cell number. Each cell subset was processed on its own to prevent cross-contamination, while patient and healthy donor samples were processed together. Using the immunoSEQ multiplex PCR, TCRB sequences were amplified from cDNA into 87-bp fragments spanning the CDR3 region. Sequencing of the amplicons was performed on the Illumina HiSeq platform. For the original study's pipeline: PCR bias was computationally corrected using synthetic template baselines, reads within Hamming distance 2 were collapsed, and singletons that could not be merged were discarded. Reads were aligned to IMGT to assign V, D and J genes, CDR3 length, and insertions or deletions at six rearrangement sites. Clonotype counts were normalized to sorted cell number within each subset before computing true diversity and Gini coefficients with the tcR R package. Repertoire sharing was quantified using the overlap coefficient calculated on TCRB nucleotide sequences. As a proxy for the pre-selection repertoire, out-of-frame TCRB sequences from naive cells were analyzed. The table comes from immuneACCESS by way of TCRdb, which keeps in-frame sequences with V and J called. Part of the clones is missing from these tables; in studies checked, under half for an unresolved V gene and the rest for unknown reasons. That table gives V, J and clone size, and the DNA gave D and trimming. This sample lists some 250,000 clones; over 11% were detected once. The ten largest account for about 0.019% of the sample.

The TCR originated in a man between 25 and 39 years old with type 1 diabetes. Sequencing was performed on naive CD4+ T cells from blood. The cell subset or site label on this specimen signifies: true naive CD4+ T cells. The chain is encoded by TRBV30 joined to TRBJ2-1; 8 bases in between match TRBD2. DNA sequence: TGTGCCTGGAGGGAAGGGACTAGCTCCTACAATGAGCAGTTCTTC. Its translation reads: CAWREGTSSYNEQFF.